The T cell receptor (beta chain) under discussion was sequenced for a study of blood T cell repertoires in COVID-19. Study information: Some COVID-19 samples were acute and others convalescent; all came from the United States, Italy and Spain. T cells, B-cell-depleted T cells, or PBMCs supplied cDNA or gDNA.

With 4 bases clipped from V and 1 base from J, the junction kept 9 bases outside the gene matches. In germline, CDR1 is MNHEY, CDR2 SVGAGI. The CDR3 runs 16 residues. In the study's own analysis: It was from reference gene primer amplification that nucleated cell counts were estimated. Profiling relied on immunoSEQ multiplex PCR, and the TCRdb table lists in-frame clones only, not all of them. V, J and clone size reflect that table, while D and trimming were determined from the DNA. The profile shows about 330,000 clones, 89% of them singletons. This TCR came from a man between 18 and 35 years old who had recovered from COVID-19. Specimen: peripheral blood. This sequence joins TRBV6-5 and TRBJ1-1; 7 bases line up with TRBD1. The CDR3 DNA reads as TGTGCCAGCAGTTTAACGGACAGGCGGCGGAACACTGAAGCTTTCTTT. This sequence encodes CASSLTDRRRNTEAFF.